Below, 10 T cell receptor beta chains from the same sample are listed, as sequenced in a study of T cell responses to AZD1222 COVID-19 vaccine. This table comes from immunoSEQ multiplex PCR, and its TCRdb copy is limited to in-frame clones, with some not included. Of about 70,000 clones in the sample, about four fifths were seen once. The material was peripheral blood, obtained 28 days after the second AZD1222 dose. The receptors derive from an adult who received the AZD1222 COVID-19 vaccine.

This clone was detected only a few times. The CDR3 is CASSMDWGRNIEQYF. The CDR3 nucleotides read TGTGCCAGTAGTATGGATTGGGGCCGAAATATCGAGCAGTACTTC. J is TRBJ2-7 and V is TRBV19; possibly TRBD1 for D (5 bases). The V end was cut by 3 bases, the J end by 6 bases, with 18 bases between. Per germline, CDR1 LNHDA and CDR2 SQIVND (reference sequence). There are 15 residues in the CDR3.

CDR3 DNA: TGCGCCAGCAGCTTACGACAGAGCTCTGGAAACACCATATATTTT. Translating gives CASSLRQSSGNTIYF. This rearrangement joins TRBV5-1 to TRBJ1-3; perhaps TRBD1 as D (5 bases). The CDR3 is made up of 15 amino acids. The V end lost 2 bases, the J end lost 0 bases, and 9 bases lay between the germline ends. Germline CDR1 and CDR2: SGHRS and YFSETQ.

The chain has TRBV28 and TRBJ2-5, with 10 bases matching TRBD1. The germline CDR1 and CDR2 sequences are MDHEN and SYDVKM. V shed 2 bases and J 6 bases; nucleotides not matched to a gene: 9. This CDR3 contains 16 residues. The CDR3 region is CASSLRGQGIRKTQYF. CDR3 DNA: TGTGCCAGCAGTTTACGGGGACAGGGGATCAGGAAGACCCAGTACTTC.

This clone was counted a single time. CDR3 amino acids: CAGLGREGYEQYF. As DNA, the CDR3 is TGTGCCGGCCTTGGGAGGGAGGGCTACGAGCAGTACTTC. V and J are TRBV5-8 and TRBJ2-7; TRBD2 matches at 7 bases. J lost 3 bases, V lost 10 bases, and 10 bases had no gene match. In germline, CDR1 is SGHTS, CDR2 YDEGEE. The CDR3 spans 13 residues.

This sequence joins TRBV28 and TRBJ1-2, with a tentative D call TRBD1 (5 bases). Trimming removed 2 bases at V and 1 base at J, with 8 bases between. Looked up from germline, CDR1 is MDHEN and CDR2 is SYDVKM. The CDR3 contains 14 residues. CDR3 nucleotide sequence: TGTGCCAGCAGTTTAGGGGGTGGTAACTATGGCTACACCTTC. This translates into CASSLGGGNYGYTF.

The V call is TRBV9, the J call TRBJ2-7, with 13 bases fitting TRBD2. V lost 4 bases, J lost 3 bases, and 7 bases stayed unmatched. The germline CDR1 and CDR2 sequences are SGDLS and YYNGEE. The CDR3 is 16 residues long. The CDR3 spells CASSPWTSGGLYEQYF. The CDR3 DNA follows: TGTGCCAGCAGCCCCTGGACTAGCGGGGGCCTCTACGAGCAGTACTTC.

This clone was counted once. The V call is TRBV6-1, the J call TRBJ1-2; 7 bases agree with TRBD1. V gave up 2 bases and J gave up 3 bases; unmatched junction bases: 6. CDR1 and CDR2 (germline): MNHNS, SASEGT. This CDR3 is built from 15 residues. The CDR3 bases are TGTGCCAGCAGTGAACTAGGGGGCTGGGACTATGGCTACACCTTC. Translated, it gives CASSELGGWDYGYTF.

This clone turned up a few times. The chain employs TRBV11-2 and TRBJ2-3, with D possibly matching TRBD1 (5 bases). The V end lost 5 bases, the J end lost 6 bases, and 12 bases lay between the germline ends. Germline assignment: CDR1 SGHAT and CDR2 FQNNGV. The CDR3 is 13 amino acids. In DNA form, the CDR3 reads TGTGCCAGCAGCGCGGACATCAGGGATACGCAGTATTTT. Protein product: CASSADIRDTQYF.

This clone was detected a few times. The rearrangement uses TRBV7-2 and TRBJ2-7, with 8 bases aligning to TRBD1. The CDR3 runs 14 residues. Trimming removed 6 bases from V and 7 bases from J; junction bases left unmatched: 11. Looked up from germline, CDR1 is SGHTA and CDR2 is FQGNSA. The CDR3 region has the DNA TGTGCCAGCAGAACAGGGGGATCGGCGGGAGAGCAGTACTTC. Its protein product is CASRTGGSAGEQYF.

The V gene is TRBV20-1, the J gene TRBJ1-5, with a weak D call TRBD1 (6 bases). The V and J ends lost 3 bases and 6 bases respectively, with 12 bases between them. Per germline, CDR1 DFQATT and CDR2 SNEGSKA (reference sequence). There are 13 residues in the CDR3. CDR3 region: CSASRGAGQPQHF. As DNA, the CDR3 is TGCAGTGCTAGTCGGGGGGCCGGTCAGCCCCAGCATTTT.